This TCR beta chain was recorded in a study of T cell repertoires in cytomegalovirus infection. About the research overall: As its CMV epitopes, the study selected recently identified HLA-C-restricted and well-studied HLA-B-restricted targets.

From germline, CDR1 is SEHNR and CDR2 FQNEAQ (reference sequence). V dropped 5 bases and J dropped 2; count of bases not matched to a gene: 10. The CDR3 runs 16 residues. TCRdb passed the reads through MiXCR, listing each CDR3 protein once. The sample carries under 200,000 distinct CDR3 sequences, about a fifth recorded once. Findings and caveats of the study: CMV-specific TCR beta clonotypes restricted by HLA-C were the ones dominating the ex vivo response. Frequencies of public TCR beta families were cumulated, and this identified carriers of CMV plus the relevant HLA.

This clonotype was found once. What it binds is unknown. This chain joins TRBV7-9 and TRBJ2-7; the match to TRBD1 covers 9 bases. This clonotype was obtained from a human donor in good health (CMV status not recorded). Some clones in this sample may be carry-over from other donors' samples. The sample consisted of CD8+ T cells from cultured PBMCs, taken from culture after CMV antigen stimulation. Written as DNA, the CDR3 is TGTGCCAGCAGCCCCGGACAGGGGCAACATCCCTACGAGCAGTACTTC. It codes for CASSPGQGQHPYEQYF.